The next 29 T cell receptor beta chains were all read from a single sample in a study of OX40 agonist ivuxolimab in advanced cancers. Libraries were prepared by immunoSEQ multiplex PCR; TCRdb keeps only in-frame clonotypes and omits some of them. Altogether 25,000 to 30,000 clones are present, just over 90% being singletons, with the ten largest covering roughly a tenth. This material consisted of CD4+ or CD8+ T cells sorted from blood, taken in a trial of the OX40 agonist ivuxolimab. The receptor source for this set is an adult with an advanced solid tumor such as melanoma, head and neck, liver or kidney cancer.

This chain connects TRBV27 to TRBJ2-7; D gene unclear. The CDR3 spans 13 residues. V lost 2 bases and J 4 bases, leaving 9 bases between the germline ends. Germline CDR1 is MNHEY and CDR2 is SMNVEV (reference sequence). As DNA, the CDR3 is TGTGCCAGCAGTTTAAGAGCAGCATACGAGCAGTACTTC. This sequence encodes CASSLRAAYEQYF.

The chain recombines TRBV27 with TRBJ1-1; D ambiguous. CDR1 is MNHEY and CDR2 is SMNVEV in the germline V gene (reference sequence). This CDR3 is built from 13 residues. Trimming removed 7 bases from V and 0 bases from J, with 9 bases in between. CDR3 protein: CASNSGMNTEAFF. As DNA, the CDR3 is TGTGCCAGCAATTCGGGGATGAACACTGAAGCTTTCTTT.

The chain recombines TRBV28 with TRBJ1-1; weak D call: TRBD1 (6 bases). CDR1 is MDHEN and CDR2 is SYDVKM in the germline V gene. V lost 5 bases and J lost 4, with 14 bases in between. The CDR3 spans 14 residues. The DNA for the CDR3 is TGTGCCAGCAGTGCCGGACTGGGGGCCACTGAAGCTTTCTTT. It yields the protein CASSAGLGATEAFF.

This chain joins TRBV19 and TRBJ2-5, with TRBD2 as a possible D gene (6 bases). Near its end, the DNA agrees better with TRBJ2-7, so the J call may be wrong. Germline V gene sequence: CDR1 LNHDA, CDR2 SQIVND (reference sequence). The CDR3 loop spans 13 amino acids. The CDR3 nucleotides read TGTGCCAGTGGTAGCGGTAGCTCCTACGAGCAGTACTTC. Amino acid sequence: CASGSGSSYEQYF.

The CDR3 bases are TGTGCCAGCAGTGAAGGGACAAACAATGAGCAGTTCTTC. Its protein product is CASSEGTNNEQFF. The V and J genes are TRBV6-4 and TRBJ2-1; D perhaps matches TRBD1 (6 bases). Germline V lookup: CDR1 MRHNA, CDR2 SNTAGT. This CDR3 has 13 residues. V was trimmed by 3 bases and J by 5 bases, leaving 8 bases between them.

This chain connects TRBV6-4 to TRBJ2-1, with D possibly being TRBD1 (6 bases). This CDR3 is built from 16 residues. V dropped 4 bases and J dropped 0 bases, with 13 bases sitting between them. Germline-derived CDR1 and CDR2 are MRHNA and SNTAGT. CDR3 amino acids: CASSAQQGLSYNEQFF. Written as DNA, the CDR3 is TGTGCCAGCAGTGCCCAACAGGGCCTCTCCTACAATGAGCAGTTCTTC.

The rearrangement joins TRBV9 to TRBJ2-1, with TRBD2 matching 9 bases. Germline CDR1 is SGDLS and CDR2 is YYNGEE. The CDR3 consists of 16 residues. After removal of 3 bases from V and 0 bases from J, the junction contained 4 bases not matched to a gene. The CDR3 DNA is TGTGCCAGCAGCGCCTCTAGCGGGAACTCCTACAATGAGCAGTTCTTC. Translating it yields CASSASSGNSYNEQFF. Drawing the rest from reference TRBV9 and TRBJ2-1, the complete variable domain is DSGVTQTPKHLITATGQRVTLRCSPRSGDLSVYWYQQSLDQGLQFLIQYYNGEERAKGNILERFSAQQFPDLHSELNLSSLELGDSALYFCASSASSGNSYNEQFFGPGTRLTVL.

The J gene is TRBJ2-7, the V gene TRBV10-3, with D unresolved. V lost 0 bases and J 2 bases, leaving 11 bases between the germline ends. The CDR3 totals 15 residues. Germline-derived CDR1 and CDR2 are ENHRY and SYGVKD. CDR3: CAISESPLLTYEQYF. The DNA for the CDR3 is TGTGCCATCAGTGAGTCGCCCCTATTAACCTACGAGCAGTACTTC.

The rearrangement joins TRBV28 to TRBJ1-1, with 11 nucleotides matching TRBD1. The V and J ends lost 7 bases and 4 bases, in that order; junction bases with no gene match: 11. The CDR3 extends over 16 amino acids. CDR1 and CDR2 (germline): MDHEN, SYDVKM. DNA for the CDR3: TGTGCCAGCAATACGCGGGACAGGGGGTCTGGCACTGAAGCTTTCTTT. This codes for CASNTRDRGSGTEAFF.

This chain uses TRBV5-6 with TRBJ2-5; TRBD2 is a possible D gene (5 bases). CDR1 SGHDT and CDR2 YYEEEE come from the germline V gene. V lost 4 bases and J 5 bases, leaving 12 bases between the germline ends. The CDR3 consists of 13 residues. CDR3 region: CASSLRGSETQYF. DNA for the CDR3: TGTGCCAGCAGCCTACGAGGGTCGGAGACCCAGTACTTC.

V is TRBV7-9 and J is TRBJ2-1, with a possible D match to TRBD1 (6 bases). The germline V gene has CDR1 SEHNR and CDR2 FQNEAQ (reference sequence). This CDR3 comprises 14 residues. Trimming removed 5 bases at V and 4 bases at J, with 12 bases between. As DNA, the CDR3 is TGTGCCAGCAGCCTCAGGACAGTTTACAATGAGCAGTTCTTC. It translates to CASSLRTVYNEQFF.

The CDR3 region is CASSQNKLNTEAFF. The CDR3 coding sequence is TGCGCCAGCAGCCAAAACAAGTTGAACACTGAAGCTTTCTTT. J is TRBJ1-1 and V is TRBV4-1; D uncertain. The ends were cut back, 2 bases at V and 0 bases at J, with 7 bases in the middle. The CDR3 extends over 14 amino acids. Germline CDR1 and CDR2: MGHRA and YSYEKL.

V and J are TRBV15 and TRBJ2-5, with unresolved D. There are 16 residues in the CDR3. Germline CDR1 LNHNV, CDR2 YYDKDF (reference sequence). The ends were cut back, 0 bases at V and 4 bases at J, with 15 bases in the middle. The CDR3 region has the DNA TGTGCCACCAGCAGAGATTGGGCCATAGAAGGAGAGACCCAGTACTTC. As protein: CATSRDWAIEGETQYF.

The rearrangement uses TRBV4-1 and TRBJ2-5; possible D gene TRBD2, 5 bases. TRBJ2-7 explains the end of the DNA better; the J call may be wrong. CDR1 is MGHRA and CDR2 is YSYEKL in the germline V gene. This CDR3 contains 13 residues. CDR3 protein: CASSPGRDYEQYF. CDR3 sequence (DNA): TGCGCCAGCAGCCCCGGACGGGACTACGAGCAGTACTTC.

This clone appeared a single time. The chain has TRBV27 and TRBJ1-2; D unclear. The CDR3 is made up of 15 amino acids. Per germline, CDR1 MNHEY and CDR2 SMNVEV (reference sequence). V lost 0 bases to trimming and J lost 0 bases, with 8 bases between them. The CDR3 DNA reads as TGTGCCAGCAGTTTATCGGAAGGATCTAACTATGGCTACACCTTC. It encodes CASSLSEGSNYGYTF.

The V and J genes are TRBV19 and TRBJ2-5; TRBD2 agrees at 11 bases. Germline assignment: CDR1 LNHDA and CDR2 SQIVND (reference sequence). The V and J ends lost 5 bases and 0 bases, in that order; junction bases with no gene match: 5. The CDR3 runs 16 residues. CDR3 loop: CASSPWTSGYQETQYF. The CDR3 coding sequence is TGTGCCAGTAGTCCTTGGACTAGCGGGTACCAAGAGACCCAGTACTTC.

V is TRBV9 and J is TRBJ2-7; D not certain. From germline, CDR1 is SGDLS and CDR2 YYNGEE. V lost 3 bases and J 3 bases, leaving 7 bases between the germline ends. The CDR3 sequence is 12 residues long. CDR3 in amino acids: CASSGDGYEQYF. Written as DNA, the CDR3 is TGTGCCAGCAGCGGTGACGGCTACGAGCAGTACTTC.

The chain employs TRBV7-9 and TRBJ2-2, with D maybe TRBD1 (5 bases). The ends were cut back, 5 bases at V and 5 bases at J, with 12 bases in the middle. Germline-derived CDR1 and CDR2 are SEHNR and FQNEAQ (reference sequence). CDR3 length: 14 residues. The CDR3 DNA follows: TGTGCCAGCAGCCCAGGACACGGGACCGGGGAGCTGTTTTTT. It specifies CASSPGHGTGELFF.

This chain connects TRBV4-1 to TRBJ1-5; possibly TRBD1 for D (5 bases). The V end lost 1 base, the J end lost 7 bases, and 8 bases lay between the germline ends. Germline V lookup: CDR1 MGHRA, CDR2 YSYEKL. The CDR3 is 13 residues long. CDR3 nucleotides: TGCGCCAGCAGCCAAGTAGGGGTCCAGCCCCAGCATTTT. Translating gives CASSQVGVQPQHF.

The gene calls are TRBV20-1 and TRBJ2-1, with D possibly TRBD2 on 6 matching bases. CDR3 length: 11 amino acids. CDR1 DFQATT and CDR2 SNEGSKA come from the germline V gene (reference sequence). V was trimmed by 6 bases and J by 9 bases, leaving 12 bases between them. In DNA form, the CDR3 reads TGCAGTGCCAGGAGGGCAACTGAGCAGTTCTTC. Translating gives CSARRATEQFF.

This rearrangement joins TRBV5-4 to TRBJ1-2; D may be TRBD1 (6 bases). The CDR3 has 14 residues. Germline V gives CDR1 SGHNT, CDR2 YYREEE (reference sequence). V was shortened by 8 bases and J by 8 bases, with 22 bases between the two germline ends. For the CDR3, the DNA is TGTGCCAGTCGACCCGTCCGGGACATTATGGGCTACACCTTC. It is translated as CASRPVRDIMGYTF. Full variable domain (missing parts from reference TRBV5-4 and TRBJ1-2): ETGVTQSPTHLIKTRGQQVTLRCSSQSGHNTVSWYQQALGQGPQFIFQYYREEENGRGNFPPRFSGLQFPNYSSELNVNALELDDSALYLCASRPVRDIMGYTFGSGTRLTVV.

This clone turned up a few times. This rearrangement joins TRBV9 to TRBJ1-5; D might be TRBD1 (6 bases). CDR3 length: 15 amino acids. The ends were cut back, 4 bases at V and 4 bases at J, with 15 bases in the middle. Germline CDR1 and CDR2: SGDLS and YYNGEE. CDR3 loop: CASSLGGGGNQPQHF. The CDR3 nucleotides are TGTGCCAGCAGCCTAGGGGGGGGCGGAAATCAGCCCCAGCATTTT.

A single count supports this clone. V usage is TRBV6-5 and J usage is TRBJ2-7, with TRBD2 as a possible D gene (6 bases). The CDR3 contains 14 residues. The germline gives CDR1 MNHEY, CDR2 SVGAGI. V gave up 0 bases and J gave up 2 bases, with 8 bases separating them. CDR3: CASSYSGGPYEQYF. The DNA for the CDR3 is TGTGCCAGCAGTTACTCGGGGGGACCCTACGAGCAGTACTTC.

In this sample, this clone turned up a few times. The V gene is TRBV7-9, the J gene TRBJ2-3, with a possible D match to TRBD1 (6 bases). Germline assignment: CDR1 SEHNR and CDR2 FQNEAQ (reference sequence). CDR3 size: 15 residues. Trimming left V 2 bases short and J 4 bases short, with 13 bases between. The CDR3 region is CASSLFGQIPDTQYF. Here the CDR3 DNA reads TGTGCCAGCAGCTTATTCGGACAGATTCCAGATACGCAGTATTTT.

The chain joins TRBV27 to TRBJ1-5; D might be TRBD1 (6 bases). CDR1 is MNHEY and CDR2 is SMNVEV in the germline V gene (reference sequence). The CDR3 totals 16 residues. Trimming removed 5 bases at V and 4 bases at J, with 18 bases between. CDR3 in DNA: TGTGCCAGCAGTCCCTCGGGGGGCGAACAAAATCAGCCCCAGCATTTT. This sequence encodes CASSPSGGEQNQPQHF.

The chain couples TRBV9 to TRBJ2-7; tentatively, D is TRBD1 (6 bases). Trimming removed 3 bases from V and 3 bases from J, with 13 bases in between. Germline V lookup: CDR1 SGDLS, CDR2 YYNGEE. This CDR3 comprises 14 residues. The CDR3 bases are TGTGCCAGCAGCGCCGCCACCAGGGGCTACGAGCAGTACTTC. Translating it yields CASSAATRGYEQYF.

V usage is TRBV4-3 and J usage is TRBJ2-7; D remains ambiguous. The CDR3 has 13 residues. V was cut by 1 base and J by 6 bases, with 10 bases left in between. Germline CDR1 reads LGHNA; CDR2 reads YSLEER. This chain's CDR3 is CASSQGRGAEQYF. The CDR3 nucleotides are TGCGCCAGCAGCCAAGGACGAGGCGCCGAGCAGTACTTC.

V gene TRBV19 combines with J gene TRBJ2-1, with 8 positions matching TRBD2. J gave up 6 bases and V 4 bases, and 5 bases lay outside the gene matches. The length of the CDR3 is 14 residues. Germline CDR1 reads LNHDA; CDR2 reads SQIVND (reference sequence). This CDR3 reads CASSTGGPGNEQFF. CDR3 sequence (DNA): TGTGCCAGTAGTACGGGGGGGCCAGGCAATGAGCAGTTCTTC.

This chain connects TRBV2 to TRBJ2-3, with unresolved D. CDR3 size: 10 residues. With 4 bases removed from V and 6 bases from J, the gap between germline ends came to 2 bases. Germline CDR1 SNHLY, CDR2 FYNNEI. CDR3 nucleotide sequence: TGTGCCAGCAGTGTTGATACGCAGTATTTT. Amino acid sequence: CASSVDTQYF.